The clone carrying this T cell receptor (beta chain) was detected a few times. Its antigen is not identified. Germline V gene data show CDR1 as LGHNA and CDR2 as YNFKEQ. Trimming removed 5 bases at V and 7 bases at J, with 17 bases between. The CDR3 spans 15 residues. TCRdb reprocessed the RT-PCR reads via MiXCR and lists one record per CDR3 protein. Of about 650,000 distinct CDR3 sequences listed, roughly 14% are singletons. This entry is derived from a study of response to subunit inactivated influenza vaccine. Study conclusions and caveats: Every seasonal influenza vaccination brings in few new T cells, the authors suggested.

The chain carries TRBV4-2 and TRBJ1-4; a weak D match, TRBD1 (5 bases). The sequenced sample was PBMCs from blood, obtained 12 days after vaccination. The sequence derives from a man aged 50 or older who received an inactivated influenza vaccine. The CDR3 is CASSTRWGGSEKLFF. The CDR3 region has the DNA TGTGCCAGCAGCACCAGGTGGGGCGGGAGTGAAAAACTGTTTTTT.